A selection of T cell receptor beta chains follows, all from one sample in a study of T cells in Graves' hyperthyroidism and ophthalmopathy. One entry per CDR3 protein, called by TCRdb with MiXCR from the multiplex PCR reads. The profile covers about 620,000 distinct CDR3 sequences, with roughly 16% appearing a single time and 3.8% taken by the ten largest. Sequenced material: blood. Receptors originate from a woman aged 25 to 39 with Graves' hyperthyroidism. The CDR3 runs from the conserved cysteine through the conserved F or W. Fields, in order: D gene, V gene, clone size, J gene, CDR3 protein, CDR3 DNA. D genes are given only for firm matches. Expanded clones get a size class; other rows say once, few or many, or leave the size out.

>TRBD1|TRBV19|-|TRBJ2-7
CASDTGTGSYEQYF
TGTGCTAGTGATACCGGGACAGGGTCCTACGAGCAGTACTTC
>-|TRBV29-1|many|TRBJ1-1
CSVGEGDTEAFF
TGCAGCGTTGGGGAAGGGGACACTGAAGCTTTCTTT
>-|TRBV2|few|TRBJ1-6
CASSPGGDSPLHF
TGTGCCAGCAGTCCCGGGGGGGATTCACCCCTCCACTTT
>-|TRBV9|-|TRBJ2-3
CASTPRRDSTDTQYF
TGTGCCAGCACCCCAAGGAGGGACAGCACAGATACGCAGTATTTT
>-|TRBV7-9|many|TRBJ1-1
CASSYRKGTEAFF
TGTGCCAGCAGCTACAGGAAAGGAACTGAAGCTTTCTTT
>-|TRBV15|many|TRBJ1-5
CATSRDRQLNQPQHF
TGTGCCACCAGCAGAGATCGGCAGCTTAATCAGCCCCAGCATTTT
>TRBD1|TRBV6-2/TRBV6-3|-|TRBJ1-5
CASIIQGASQPQHF
TGTGCCAGCATTATTCAGGGGGCCAGTCAGCCCCAGCATTTT
>TRBD2|TRBV20-1|few|TRBJ2-3
CSARGLSGGLSDTQYF
TGCAGTGCTAGAGGGCTTAGCGGGGGGCTATCAGATACGCAGTATTTT
>-|TRBV19|few|TRBJ1-1
CASSINGFEAFF
TGTGCCAGTAGTATAAATGGCTTTGAAGCTTTCTTT
>-|TRBV20-1|-|TRBJ2-5
CSARDPKGLETQYF
TGCAGTGCTAGAGATCCCAAGGGACTTGAGACCCAGTACTTC
>TRBD1|TRBV29-1|many|TRBJ2-1
CSTSTGNEQFF
TGCAGCACTTCGACAGGGAATGAGCAGTTCTTC
>-|TRBV28|many|TRBJ2-7
CASSFYVSLYEQYF
TGTGCCAGCAGTTTTTATGTGTCCCTCTACGAGCAGTACTTC
>-|TRBV27|few|TRBJ2-3
CASSSQTGPSTDTQYF
TGTGCCAGCAGTTCCCAGACTGGCCCTAGCACAGATACGCAGTATTTT
>-|TRBV6-5|few|TRBJ2-3
CASSYSRGNRRGDTQYF
TGTGCCAGCAGTTACTCCAGGGGCAACCGGCGTGGGGATACGCAGTATTTT